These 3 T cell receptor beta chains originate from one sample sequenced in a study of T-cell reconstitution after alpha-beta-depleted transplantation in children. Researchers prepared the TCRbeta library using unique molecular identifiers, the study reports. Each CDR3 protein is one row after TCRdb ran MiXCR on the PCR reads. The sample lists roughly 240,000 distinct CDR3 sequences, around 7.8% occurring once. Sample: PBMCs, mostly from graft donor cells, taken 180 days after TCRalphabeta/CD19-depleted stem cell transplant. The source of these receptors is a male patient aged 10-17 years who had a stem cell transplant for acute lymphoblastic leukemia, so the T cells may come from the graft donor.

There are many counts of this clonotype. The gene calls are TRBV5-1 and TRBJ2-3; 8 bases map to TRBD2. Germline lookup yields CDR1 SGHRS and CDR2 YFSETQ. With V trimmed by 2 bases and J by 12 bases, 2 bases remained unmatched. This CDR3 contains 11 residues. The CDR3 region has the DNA TGCGCCAGCAGCTTTGGGACTAGTCAGTATTTT. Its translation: CASSFGTSQYF.

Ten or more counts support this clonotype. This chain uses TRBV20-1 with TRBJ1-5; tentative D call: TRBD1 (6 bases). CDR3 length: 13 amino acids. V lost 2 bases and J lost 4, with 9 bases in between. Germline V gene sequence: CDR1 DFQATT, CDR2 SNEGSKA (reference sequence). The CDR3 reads CSARTQGNQPQHF. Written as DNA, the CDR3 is TGCAGTGCTAGAACCCAGGGGAATCAGCCCCAGCATTTT.

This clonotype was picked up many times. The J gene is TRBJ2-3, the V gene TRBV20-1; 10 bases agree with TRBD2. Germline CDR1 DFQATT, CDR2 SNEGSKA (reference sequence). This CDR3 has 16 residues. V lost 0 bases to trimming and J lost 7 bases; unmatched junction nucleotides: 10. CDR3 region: CSARDETAGGWNTQYF. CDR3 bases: TGCAGTGCTAGAGATGAAACAGCGGGGGGGTGGAATACGCAGTATTTT.